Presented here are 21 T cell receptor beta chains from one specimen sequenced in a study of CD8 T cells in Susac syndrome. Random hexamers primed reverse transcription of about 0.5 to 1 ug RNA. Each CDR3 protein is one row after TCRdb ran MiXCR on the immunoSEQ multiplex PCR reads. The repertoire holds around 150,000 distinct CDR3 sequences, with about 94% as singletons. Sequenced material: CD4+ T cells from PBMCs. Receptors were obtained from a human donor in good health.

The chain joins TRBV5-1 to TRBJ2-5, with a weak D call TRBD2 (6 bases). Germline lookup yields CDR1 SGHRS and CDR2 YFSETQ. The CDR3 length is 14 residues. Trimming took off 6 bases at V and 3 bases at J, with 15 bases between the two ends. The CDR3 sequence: CASNVGAGKETQYF. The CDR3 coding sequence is TGCGCCAGCAACGTCGGGGCGGGGAAAGAGACCCAGTACTTC.

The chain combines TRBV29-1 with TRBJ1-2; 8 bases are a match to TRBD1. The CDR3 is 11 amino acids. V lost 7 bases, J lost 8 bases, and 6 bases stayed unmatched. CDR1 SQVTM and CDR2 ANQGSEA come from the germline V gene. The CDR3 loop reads CSGRGLDGYTF. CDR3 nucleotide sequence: TGCAGCGGCAGGGGGCTAGACGGCTACACCTTC.

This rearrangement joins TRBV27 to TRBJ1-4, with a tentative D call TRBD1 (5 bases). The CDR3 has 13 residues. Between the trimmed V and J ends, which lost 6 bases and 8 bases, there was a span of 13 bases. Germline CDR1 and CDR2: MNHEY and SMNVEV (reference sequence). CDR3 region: CASSPDNAEKLFF. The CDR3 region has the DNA TGTGCCAGCAGCCCGGACAATGCGGAAAAACTGTTTTTT.

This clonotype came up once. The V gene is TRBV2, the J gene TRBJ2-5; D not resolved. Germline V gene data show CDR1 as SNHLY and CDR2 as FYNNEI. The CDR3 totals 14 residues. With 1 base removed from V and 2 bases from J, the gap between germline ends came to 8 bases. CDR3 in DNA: TGTGCCAGCAGTGAAGGTGCTACTCAAGAGACCCAGTACTTC. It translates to CASSEGATQETQYF.

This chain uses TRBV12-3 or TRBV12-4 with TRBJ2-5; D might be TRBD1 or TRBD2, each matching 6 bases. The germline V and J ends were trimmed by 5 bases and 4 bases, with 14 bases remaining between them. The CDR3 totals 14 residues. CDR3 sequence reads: CASSDLGGRETQYF. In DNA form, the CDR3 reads TGTGCCAGCAGTGACCTCGGGGGCCGAGAGACCCAGTACTTC.

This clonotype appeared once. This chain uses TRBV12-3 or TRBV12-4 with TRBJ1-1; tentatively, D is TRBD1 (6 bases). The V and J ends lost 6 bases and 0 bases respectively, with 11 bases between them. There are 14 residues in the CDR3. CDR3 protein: CASRYTGLNTEAFF. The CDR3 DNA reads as TGTGCCAGCAGATACACAGGGTTGAACACTGAAGCTTTCTTT.

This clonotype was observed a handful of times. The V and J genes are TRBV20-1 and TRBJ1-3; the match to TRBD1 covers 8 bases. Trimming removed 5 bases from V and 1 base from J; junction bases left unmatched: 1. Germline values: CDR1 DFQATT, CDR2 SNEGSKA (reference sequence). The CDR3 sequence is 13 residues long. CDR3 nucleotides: TGCAGTGCTGGACAGGGTTCTGGAAACACCATATATTTT. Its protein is CSAGQGSGNTIYF.

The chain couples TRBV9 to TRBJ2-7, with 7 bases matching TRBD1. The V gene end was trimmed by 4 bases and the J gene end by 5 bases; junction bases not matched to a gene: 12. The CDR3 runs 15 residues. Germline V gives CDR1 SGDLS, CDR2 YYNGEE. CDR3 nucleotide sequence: TGTGCCAGCAGCTTCGACCCAGACAGGGATGACGAGCAGTACTTC. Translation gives CASSFDPDRDDEQYF. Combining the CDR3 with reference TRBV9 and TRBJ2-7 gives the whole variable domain DSGVTQTPKHLITATGQRVTLRCSPRSGDLSVYWYQQSLDQGLQFLIQYYNGEERAKGNILERFSAQQFPDLHSELNLSSLELGDSALYFCASSFDPDRDDEQYFGPGTRLTVT.

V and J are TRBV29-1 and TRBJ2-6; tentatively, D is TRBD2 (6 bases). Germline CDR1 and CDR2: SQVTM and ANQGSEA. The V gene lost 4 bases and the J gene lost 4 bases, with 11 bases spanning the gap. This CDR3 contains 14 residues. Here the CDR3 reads CSVVGGTGANVLTF. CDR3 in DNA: TGCAGCGTTGTCGGGGGAACCGGGGCCAACGTCCTGACTTTC.

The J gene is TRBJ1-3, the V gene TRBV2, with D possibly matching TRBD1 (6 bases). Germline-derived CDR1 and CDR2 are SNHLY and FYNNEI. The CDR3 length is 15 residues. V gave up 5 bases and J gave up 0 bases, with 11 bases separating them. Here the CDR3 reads CASSFTGSSGNTIYF. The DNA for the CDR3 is TGTGCCAGCAGTTTTACAGGGAGCTCTGGAAACACCATATATTTT.

In DNA form, the CDR3 reads TGCGCCAGCAGAACCGGGACAGGGGCGTCGGGGGAGCTGTTTTTT. Protein: CASRTGTGASGELFF. The chain combines TRBV5-1 with TRBJ2-2; 10 positions agree with TRBD1. CDR3 size: 15 residues. Germline V CDR1 and CDR2: SGHRS, YFSETQ. V shed 5 bases, J shed 8 bases, and the junction held 9 bases outside the gene matches.

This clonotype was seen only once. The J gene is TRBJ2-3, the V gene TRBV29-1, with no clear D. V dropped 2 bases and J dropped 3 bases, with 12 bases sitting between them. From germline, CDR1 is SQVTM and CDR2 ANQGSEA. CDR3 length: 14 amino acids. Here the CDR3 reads CSVERAAPTDTQYF. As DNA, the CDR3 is TGCAGCGTTGAAAGGGCGGCACCGACAGATACGCAGTATTTT.

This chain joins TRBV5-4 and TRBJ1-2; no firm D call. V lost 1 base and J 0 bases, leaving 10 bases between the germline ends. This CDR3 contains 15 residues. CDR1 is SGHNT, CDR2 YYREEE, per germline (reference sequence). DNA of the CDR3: TGTGCCAGCAGCTTGTCCGTCGCCTCTAACTATGGCTACACCTTC. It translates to CASSLSVASNYGYTF.

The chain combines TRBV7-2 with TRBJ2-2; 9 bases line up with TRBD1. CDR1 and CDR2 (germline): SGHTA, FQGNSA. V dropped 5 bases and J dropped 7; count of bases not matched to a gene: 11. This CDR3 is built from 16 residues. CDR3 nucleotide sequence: TGTGCCAGCAGCCCATCGCCGGGACAGGGAGGCGGGGAGCTGTTTTTT. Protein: CASSPSPGQGGGELFF.

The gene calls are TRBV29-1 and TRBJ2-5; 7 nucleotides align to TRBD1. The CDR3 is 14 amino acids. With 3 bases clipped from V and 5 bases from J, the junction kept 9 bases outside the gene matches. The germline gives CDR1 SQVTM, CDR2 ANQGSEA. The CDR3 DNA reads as TGCAGCGTTGATAAGAGGGGGCTGCCGGAGACCCAGTACTTC. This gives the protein CSVDKRGLPETQYF.

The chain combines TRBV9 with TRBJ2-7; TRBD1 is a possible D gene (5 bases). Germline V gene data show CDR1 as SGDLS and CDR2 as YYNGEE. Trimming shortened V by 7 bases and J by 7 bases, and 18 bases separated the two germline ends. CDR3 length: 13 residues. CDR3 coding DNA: TGTGCCAGCTCCCGGAGTGGGGCTGGAGAGCAGTACTTC. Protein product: CASSRSGAGEQYF. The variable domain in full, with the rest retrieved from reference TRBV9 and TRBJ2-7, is DSGVTQTPKHLITATGQRVTLRCSPRSGDLSVYWYQQSLDQGLQFLIQYYNGEERAKGNILERFSAQQFPDLHSELNLSSLELGDSALYFCASSRSGAGEQYFGPGTRLTVT.

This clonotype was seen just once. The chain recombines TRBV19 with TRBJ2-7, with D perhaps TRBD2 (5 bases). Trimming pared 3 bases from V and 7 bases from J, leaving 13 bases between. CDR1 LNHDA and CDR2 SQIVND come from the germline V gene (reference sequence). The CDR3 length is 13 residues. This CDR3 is CASSINGEGEQYF. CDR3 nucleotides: TGTGCCAGTAGTATCAACGGGGAAGGAGAGCAGTACTTC.

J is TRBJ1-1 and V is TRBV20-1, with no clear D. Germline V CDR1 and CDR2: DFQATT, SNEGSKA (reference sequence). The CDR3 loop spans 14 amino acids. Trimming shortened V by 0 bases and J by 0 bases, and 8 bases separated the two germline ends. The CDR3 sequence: CSARDLGLNTEAFF. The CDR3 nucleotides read TGCAGTGCTAGAGATCTTGGCTTGAACACTGAAGCTTTCTTT.

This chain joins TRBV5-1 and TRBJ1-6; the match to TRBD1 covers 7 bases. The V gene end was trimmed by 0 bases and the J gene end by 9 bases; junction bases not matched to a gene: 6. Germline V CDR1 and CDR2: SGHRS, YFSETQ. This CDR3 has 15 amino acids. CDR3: CASSLAASGGSPLHF. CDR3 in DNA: TGCGCCAGCAGCTTGGCCGCGTCAGGGGGTTCACCCCTCCACTTT.

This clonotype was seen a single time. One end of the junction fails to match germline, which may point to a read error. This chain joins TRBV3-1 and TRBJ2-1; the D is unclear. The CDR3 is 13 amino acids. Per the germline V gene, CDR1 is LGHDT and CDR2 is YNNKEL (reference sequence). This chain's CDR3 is CVSSQDHRGEQFF. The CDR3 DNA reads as TGTGTCAGCAGCCAAGATCATAGAGGTGAGCAGTTCTTC.

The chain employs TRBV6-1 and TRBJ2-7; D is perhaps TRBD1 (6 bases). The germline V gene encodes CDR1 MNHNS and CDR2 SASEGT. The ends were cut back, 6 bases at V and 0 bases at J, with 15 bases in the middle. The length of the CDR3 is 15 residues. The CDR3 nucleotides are TGTGCCAGCAGCGTCCAGGGGTCTAACTCCTACGAGCAGTACTTC. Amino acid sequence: CASSVQGSNSYEQYF.